What follows is one T cell receptor (beta chain) and its context. This record comes from a study of blood T cell repertoires in COVID-19. The CDR3 loop spans 18 amino acids. V shed 2 bases and J 7 bases; nucleotides not matched to a gene: 10. CDR1 is MGHRA, CDR2 YSYEKL, per germline. The table came from immunoSEQ multiplex PCR; TCRdb's copy has only in-frame clones and leaves some out. Here the sample spans 250,000 to 300,000 clones, over 70% being singletons. This clonotype was obtained from a woman aged 70 to 79 with COVID-19, enrolled during active disease. Sequencing was carried out using peripheral blood. The V and J genes are TRBV4-1 and TRBJ2-1; 14 bases agree with TRBD2. CDR3 residues: CASSQKGLGTSGSNEQFF. The CDR3 coding sequence is TGCGCCAGCAGCCAAAAAGGCCTGGGGACTAGCGGGAGTAATGAGCAGTTCTTC.